The 12 T cell receptor beta chains given below trace back to one sample, sequenced in a study of early stage breast cancer tumors (dated by TCRdb to 2016 to 2017). The library was built by means of the immunoSEQ multiplex PCR assay. What TCRdb holds here is the immuneACCESS table cut down to in-frame rearrangements. Part of the clones is not present; checked against another copy, under half of the missing clones reflect an unresolved V gene, and the others are unexplained. Within this sample are tens of thousands of clones, with 84% of them counted one time only. 9% to 9.5% of the sample comes from the top ten. Sequenced input: blood. The receptor source for this set is a person aged 50 to 59 with breast cancer.

The V and J genes are TRBV5-4 and TRBJ1-1; D is unresolved. CDR3 size: 14 residues. V lost 1 base to trimming and J lost 0 bases, with 7 bases between them. Germline CDR1 and CDR2: SGHNT and YYREEE (reference sequence). In DNA, the CDR3 is TGTGCCAGCAGCTTGCAGGCGCTGAACACTGAAGCTTTCTTT. As protein: CASSLQALNTEAFF.

The V gene is TRBV28, the J gene TRBJ2-7; D might be TRBD1 or TRBD2, each matching 5 bases. CDR3 length equals 13 residues. V lost 6 bases to trimming and J lost 3 bases, with 12 bases between them. Germline V gene sequence: CDR1 MDHEN, CDR2 SYDVKM. The CDR3 here is CASRGPIGYEQYF. The CDR3 DNA follows: TGTGCCAGCAGGGGACCGATTGGCTACGAGCAGTACTTC.

This chain joins TRBV19 and TRBJ1-1, with 10 positions matching TRBD1. Per the germline V gene, CDR1 is LNHDA and CDR2 is SQIVND (reference sequence). V lost 10 bases to trimming and J lost 7 bases; unmatched junction nucleotides: 9. The CDR3 covers 13 residues. The CDR3: CATDRGLDGEAFF. The CDR3 DNA is TGTGCCACTGACAGGGGGCTTGACGGTGAAGCTTTCTTT.

This clone was recorded once. The chain has TRBV7-2 and TRBJ2-7; D is ambiguous. CDR3 length equals 14 residues. The germline V and J ends were trimmed by 1 base and 2 bases, with 9 bases remaining between them. Germline CDR1 reads SGHTA; CDR2 reads FQGNSA. This CDR3 reads CASSLDGPTYEQYF. The CDR3 DNA reads as TGTGCCAGCAGCTTAGACGGTCCTACCTACGAGCAGTACTTC.

This chain links TRBV19 with TRBJ2-1; D remains unclear. The CDR3 length is 13 residues. V lost 3 bases, J lost 8 bases, and 11 bases lay in between. CDR1 is LNHDA and CDR2 is SQIVND in the germline V gene (reference sequence). CDR3 sequence: CASSIGLEYEQFF. CDR3 DNA sequence: TGTGCCAGTAGTATCGGTCTAGAATATGAGCAGTTCTTC. Based on the CDR3 plus reference TRBV19 and TRBJ2-1, the full variable domain is DGGITQSPKYLFRKEGQNVTLSCEQNLNHDAMYWYRQDPGQGLRLIYYSQIVNDFQKGDIAEGYSVSREKKESFPLTVTSAQKNPTAFYLCASSIGLEYEQFFGPGTRLTVL.

This chain joins TRBV19 and TRBJ2-4; possible D gene TRBD2, 5 bases. V lost 0 bases and J lost 8, with 11 bases in between. The CDR3 is made up of 14 amino acids. CDR1 LNHDA and CDR2 SQIVND come from the germline V gene (reference sequence). CDR3 bases: TGTGCCAGTAGTATAGAACCGGAGGACTACATTCAGTACTTC. Its protein product is CASSIEPEDYIQYF. Drawing the rest from reference TRBV19 and TRBJ2-4, the complete variable domain is DGGITQSPKYLFRKEGQNVTLSCEQNLNHDAMYWYRQDPGQGLRLIYYSQIVNDFQKGDIAEGYSVSREKKESFPLTVTSAQKNPTAFYLCASSIEPEDYIQYFGAGTRLSVL.

This chain links TRBV7-9 with TRBJ2-5; possible D gene TRBD2, 6 bases. CDR1 and CDR2 (germline): SEHNR, FQNEAQ (reference sequence). V lost 6 bases and J 4 bases, leaving 12 bases between the germline ends. The CDR3 sequence is 13 residues long. Here the CDR3 DNA reads TGTGCCAGCAGAGGGCAGGGAGGAGAGACCCAGTACTTC. Amino acid sequence: CASRGQGGETQYF.

The rearrangement joins TRBV5-4 to TRBJ2-2; a possible D gene is TRBD2 (6 bases). The germline V gene has CDR1 SGHNT and CDR2 YYREEE (reference sequence). There are 17 residues in the CDR3. The V end was cut by 0 bases, the J end by 0 bases, with 12 bases between. The CDR3 reads CASSLGVGGANTGELFF. In nucleotides, the CDR3 is TGTGCCAGCAGCTTGGGGGTCGGGGGAGCGAACACCGGGGAGCTGTTTTTT.

J is TRBJ1-2 and V is TRBV23-1; unclear D gene. TRBV23-1 counts as an open reading frame of uncertain function. V was shortened by 0 bases and J by 6 bases, with 11 bases between the two germline ends. The CDR3 is made up of 14 amino acids. CDR3 loop: CASSQSSGNDGYTF. The CDR3 bases are TGCGCCAGCAGTCAATCGTCGGGGAACGATGGCTACACCTTC.

The rearrangement joins TRBV19 to TRBJ2-3; 10 bases match TRBD2. The CDR3 has 16 amino acids. J was trimmed by 2 bases and V by 3 bases; bases with no gene match: 5. Germline-derived CDR1 and CDR2 are LNHDA and SQIVND (reference sequence). CDR3 residues: CASSIPLAGATDTQYF. For the CDR3, the DNA is TGTGCCAGTAGTATCCCCCTAGCGGGGGCCACAGATACGCAGTATTTT.

Details on this clone: This sample also contains other DNA sequences that code for the same CDR3. The rearrangement uses TRBV2 and TRBJ2-5, with 9 bases aligning to TRBD1. This CDR3 comprises 14 residues. J was trimmed by 4 bases and V by 6 bases; bases with no gene match: 6. Germline lookup yields CDR1 SNHLY and CDR2 FYNNEI. In DNA, the CDR3 is TGTGCCAGCAGCGGGACAGGGAGTGGAGAGACCCAGTACTTC. Translating gives CASSGTGSGETQYF.

With respect to this clone: A junction boundary mismatches the germline segment, possibly from a read error. The chain couples TRBV6-4 to TRBJ2-7; D remains unclear. This CDR3 has 8 amino acids. Germline lookup yields CDR1 MRHNA and CDR2 SNTAGT. This chain's CDR3 is CASSDPNF. DNA of the CDR3: TGTGCCAGCAGTGACCCGAACTTC.